The 17 T cell receptor beta chains below all came from one sample that was sequenced in a study of STAT5B mutations in CD4+ large granular lymphocyte leukemia. The method was immunoSEQ multiplex PCR; TCRdb's version includes in-frame clones alone and lacks a portion of them. The profile covers about 30,000 clones, with approximately 74% appearing a single time and roughly 1% taken by the ten largest. The sequenced sample consisted of CD4+ T cells from blood buffy coats. These receptors were collected from a human donor in good health.

This rearrangement joins TRBV19 to TRBJ1-5; D not resolved. Germline loops: CDR1 LNHDA, CDR2 SQIVND (reference sequence). This CDR3 has 19 amino acids. V was trimmed by 7 bases and J by 6 bases, leaving 31 bases between them. The CDR3 protein is CASIDLGGQNELAGQPQHF. CDR3 nucleotide sequence: TGTGCCAGTATTGACCTGGGTGGGCAGAACGAATTGGCTGGTCAGCCCCAGCATTTT.

This chain's CDR3 is CASRSDRAYEQYF. The CDR3 DNA reads TGCGCCAGCAGGTCTGACAGGGCCTACGAGCAGTACTTC. This chain links TRBV5-1 with TRBJ2-7; 7 nucleotides match TRBD1. The CDR3 loop spans 13 amino acids. Losses at the gene ends were 5 bases for V and 2 bases for J; bases not matched to a gene: 4. The germline V gene encodes CDR1 SGHRS and CDR2 YFSETQ.

This clone was seen just once. The chain carries TRBV7-9 and TRBJ1-2; unclear D gene. Germline CDR1 is SEHNR and CDR2 is FQNEAQ (reference sequence). Between the trimmed V and J ends, which lost 0 bases and 3 bases, there was a span of 11 bases. This CDR3 has 15 residues. The CDR3 is CASSLAGLQDYGYTF. In nucleotides, the CDR3 is TGTGCCAGCAGCTTAGCCGGGCTTCAGGACTATGGCTACACCTTC.

This chain links TRBV15 with TRBJ1-2; D remains unclear. CDR3 length equals 16 residues. Per the germline V gene, CDR1 is LNHNV and CDR2 is YYDKDF (reference sequence). Trimming removed 0 bases at V and 5 bases at J, with 16 bases between. CDR3 loop: CATSREPGGNGYGYTF. The DNA for the CDR3 is TGTGCCACCAGCAGAGAGCCGGGAGGGAACGGGTATGGCTACACCTTC.

The CDR3, as DNA: TGTGCCAGCACAGGGGGGTTTTTTAGGGAGAACACTGAAGCTTTCTTT. It encodes CASTGGFFRENTEAFF. The chain carries TRBV19 and TRBJ1-1, with TRBD1 identical over 8 bases. The CDR3 runs to 16 residues. CDR1 LNHDA and CDR2 SQIVND come from the germline V gene (reference sequence). J was trimmed by 1 base and V by 9 bases; bases with no gene match: 13.

This clone was observed a handful of times. The chain has TRBV7-2 and TRBJ2-7, with D possibly being TRBD1 or TRBD2 (5 bases each). Germline V lookup: CDR1 SGHTA, CDR2 FQGNSA. This CDR3 is 12 amino acids long. The V and J ends lost 5 bases and 7 bases respectively, with 12 bases between them. Here the CDR3 DNA reads TGTGCCAGCAGCCCACTAGGGACGGAGCAGTACGTC. Translated: CASSPLGTEQYV.

The chain carries TRBV5-1 and TRBJ2-2; D unclear. The V and J ends lost 0 bases and 2 bases respectively, with 5 bases between them. The CDR3 has 14 amino acids. Germline-derived CDR1 and CDR2 are SGHRS and YFSETQ. The CDR3 DNA follows: TGCGCCAGCAGCTTGGTTGCCAACACCGGGGAGCTGTTTTTT. Translated: CASSLVANTGELFF.

V and J are TRBV6-5 and TRBJ1-4; D is undetermined. The CDR3 consists of 15 residues. Per germline, CDR1 MNHEY and CDR2 SVGAGI. Trimming stripped 6 bases from V and 0 bases from J, with 11 bases between. The CDR3, as DNA: TGTGCCAGCAGCCAACCAAAGTCAACTAATGAAAAACTGTTTTTT. This sequence encodes CASSQPKSTNEKLFF.

The chain uses TRBV7-2 and TRBJ1-3; D not resolved. CDR3 size: 14 residues. From germline, CDR1 is SGHTA and CDR2 FQGNSA. Trimming stripped 0 bases from V and 8 bases from J, with 11 bases between. Here the CDR3 reads CASSLAHGSDTIYF. In DNA, the CDR3 is TGTGCCAGCAGCTTAGCGCACGGGTCTGACACCATATATTTT.

A note on this clone: Compared with germline, one end of the junction differs, possibly owing to a read error. The sample holds other DNA sequences that translate to the same CDR3. The rearrangement links TRBV6-1 to TRBJ1-2; D might be TRBD1 (5 bases). The length of the CDR3 is 14 residues. Germline loops: CDR1 MNHNS, CDR2 SASEGT. As DNA, the CDR3 is TGTGCCAGTAGTGAAGTAGGGGCAGAAGATGGCTACACCTTC. Translation: CASSEVGAEDGYTF.

This chain connects TRBV5-1 to TRBJ1-3; TRBD1 might be the D (5 bases). This CDR3 contains 14 residues. Trimming removed 0 bases at V and 3 bases at J, with 7 bases between. Germline-derived CDR1 and CDR2 are SGHRS and YFSETQ. CDR3 bases: TGCGCCAGCAGCTTGGGACAGATTGGAAACACCATATATTTT. Protein: CASSLGQIGNTIYF.

This chain connects TRBV13 to TRBJ1-1; TRBD1 might be the D (5 bases). Germline V CDR1 and CDR2: PRHDT, FYEKMQ (reference sequence). The CDR3 is made up of 14 amino acids. V lost 2 bases and J lost 1, with 8 bases in between. DNA of the CDR3: TGTGCCAGCAGCTTAAGACAGAGGAACACTGAAGCTTTCTTT. Translating gives CASSLRQRNTEAFF.

The chain has TRBV5-1 and TRBJ2-5, with no clear D. Germline V gene data show CDR1 as SGHRS and CDR2 as YFSETQ. The CDR3 spans 15 residues. V was shortened by 0 bases and J by 5 bases, with 14 bases between the two germline ends. The chain's CDR3 is CASSLEASRSETQYF. CDR3 nucleotide sequence: TGCGCCAGCAGCTTGGAGGCATCCAGGTCGGAGACCCAGTACTTC. The variable domain in full, with the rest retrieved from reference TRBV5-1 and TRBJ2-5, is KAGVTQTPRYLIKTRGQQVTLSCSPISGHRSVSWYQQTPGQGLQFLFEYFSETQRNKGNFPGRFSGRQFSNSRSEMNVSTLELGDSALYLCASSLEASRSETQYFGPGTRLLVL.

The V gene is TRBV19, the J gene TRBJ1-1; D not resolved. The ends were cut back, 5 bases at V and 5 bases at J, with 15 bases in the middle. The CDR3 runs 14 residues. The V gene's germline CDR1 is LNHDA and CDR2 SQIVND (reference sequence). This CDR3 reads CASSSTPGGTEAFF. CDR3 sequence (DNA): TGTGCCAGTAGTTCGACTCCCGGAGGGACTGAAGCTTTCTTT.

Points on this clone: One end of the junction varies from germline; a read error may be responsible. The genes are TRBV7-7 and TRBJ2-5; 7 bases fit TRBD2. The CDR3 extends over 15 amino acids. Germline CDR1 SSHAT, CDR2 FNYEAQ (reference sequence). The CDR3 here is CASSFRAGDKETQYF. As DNA, the CDR3 is TGTGCTAGCAGCTTCCGGGCGGGGGATAAAGAGACCCAGTACTTC.

The chain carries TRBV7-2 and TRBJ2-2; the D gene is possibly TRBD2 (5 bases). Germline lookup yields CDR1 SGHTA and CDR2 FQGNSA. Trimming cost V 3 bases and J 4 bases, with 12 bases left between them. The CDR3 loop spans 15 amino acids. The CDR3 nucleotides read TGTGCCAGCAGCTTTTTGAGTAGCGCCACCGGGGAGCTGTTTTTT. Amino acid sequence: CASSFLSSATGELFF.

The chain recombines TRBV4-2 with TRBJ1-1, with a possible D match to TRBD1 (6 bases). The CDR3 is 14 residues long. CDR1 is LGHNA, CDR2 YNFKEQ, per germline. Trimming left V 8 bases short and J 5 bases short, with 18 bases between. As DNA, the CDR3 is TGTGCCAGCGGAAGGGCAGGAGGGGGAACTGAAGCTTTCTTT. It encodes CASGRAGGGTEAFF.